The source of this T cell receptor (beta chain) is a study of blood T cell repertoires in COVID-19. In the study's own analysis: Reference gene primer amplification in the assay estimated nucleated cell counts. Sequencing used immunoSEQ multiplex PCR; TCRdb keeps in-frame clones, though not all of them. V, J and clone size are those of that table, while D and trimming were read from the DNA. The sample gives approximately 170,000 clones, 74% of which show up once; less than 3% is in the top ten. This CDR3 is 17 amino acids long. Germline lookup yields CDR1 MDHEN and CDR2 SYDVKM. The V gene end was trimmed by 6 bases and the J gene end by 3 bases; junction bases not matched to a gene: 8.

The source of this sequence is an elderly woman with acute or convalescent COVID-19. What was sequenced was peripheral blood. The chain combines TRBV28 with TRBJ1-6, with 10 bases lining up with TRBD1. The CDR3 DNA reads as TGTGCCAGCAGACCCGGGACAGGGGAGAACTATAATTCACCCCTCCACTTT. Translation: CASRPGTGENYNSPLHF.